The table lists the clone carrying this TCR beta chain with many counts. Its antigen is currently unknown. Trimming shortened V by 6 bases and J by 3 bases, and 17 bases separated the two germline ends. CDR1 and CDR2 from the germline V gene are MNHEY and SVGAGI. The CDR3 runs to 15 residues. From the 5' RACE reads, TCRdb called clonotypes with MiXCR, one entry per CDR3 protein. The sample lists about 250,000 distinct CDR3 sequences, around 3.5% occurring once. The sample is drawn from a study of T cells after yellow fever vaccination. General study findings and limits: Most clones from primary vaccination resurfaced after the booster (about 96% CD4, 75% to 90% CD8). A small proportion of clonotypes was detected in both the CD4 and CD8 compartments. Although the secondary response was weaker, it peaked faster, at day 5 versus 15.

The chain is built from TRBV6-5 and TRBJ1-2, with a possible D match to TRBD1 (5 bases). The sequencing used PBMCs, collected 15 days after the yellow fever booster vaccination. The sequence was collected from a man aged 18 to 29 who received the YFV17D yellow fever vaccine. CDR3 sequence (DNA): TGTGCCAGCAGCACTGGGGGGACCGGCGACTATGGCTACACCTTC. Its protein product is CASSTGGTGDYGYTF.